The sequence of this TCR beta chain was determined in a study of OX40 agonist ivuxolimab in advanced cancers. Study-wide background: Patients were roughly 81% male with ages roughly 20 to 80, mean roughly 55. Antecedent anti-PD-1, anti-PD-L1 or anti-CTLA-4 therapy was permissible, with about 40% having received some. The study, taken as a whole, reports: Clonal expansion among partial responders at 0.1-3.0 mg/kg ranked near the lowest.

The V and J ends lost 3 bases and 6 bases, in that order; junction bases with no gene match: 0. Germline CDR1 LNHDA, CDR2 SQIVND (reference sequence). The CDR3 is 13 residues long. Profiled with immunoSEQ multiplex PCR; TCRdb holds only in-frame clones, not every one. The top ten hold more than 12% of the sample, which has about 71,000 clones, around 90% seen once. To note about this clone: The antigen is unknown. Other DNA sequences in this specimen translate into the identical CDR3.

Any history of autoimmune disease or systemic immunosuppression disqualified patients. The chain couples TRBV19 to TRBJ2-1; 9 positions match TRBD2. The source was CD4+ or CD8+ T cells sorted from blood, collected in a trial of the OX40 agonist ivuxolimab. The source of this sequence is an adult with an advanced solid tumor such as melanoma, head and neck, liver or kidney cancer. The CDR3 reads CASSISGGNEQFF. The CDR3 nucleotides are TGTGCCAGTAGTATTAGCGGGGGCAATGAGCAGTTCTTC.